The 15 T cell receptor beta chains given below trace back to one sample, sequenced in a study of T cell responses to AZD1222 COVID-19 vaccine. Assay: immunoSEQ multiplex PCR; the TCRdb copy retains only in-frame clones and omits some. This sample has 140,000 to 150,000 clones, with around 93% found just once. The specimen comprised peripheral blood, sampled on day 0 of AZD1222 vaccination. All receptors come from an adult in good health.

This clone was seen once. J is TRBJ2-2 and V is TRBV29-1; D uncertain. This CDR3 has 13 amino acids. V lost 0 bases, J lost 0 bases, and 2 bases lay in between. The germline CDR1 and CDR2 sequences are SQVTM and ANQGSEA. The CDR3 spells CSVEDTNTGELFF. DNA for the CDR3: TGCAGCGTTGAAGACACGAACACCGGGGAGCTGTTTTTT.

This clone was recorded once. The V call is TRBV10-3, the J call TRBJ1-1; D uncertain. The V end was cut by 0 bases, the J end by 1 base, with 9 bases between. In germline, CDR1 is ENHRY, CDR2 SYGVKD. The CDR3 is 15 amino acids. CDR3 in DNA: TGTGCCATCAGTGAGTCGGGTCGTCAGAACACTGAAGCTTTCTTT. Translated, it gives CAISESGRQNTEAFF.

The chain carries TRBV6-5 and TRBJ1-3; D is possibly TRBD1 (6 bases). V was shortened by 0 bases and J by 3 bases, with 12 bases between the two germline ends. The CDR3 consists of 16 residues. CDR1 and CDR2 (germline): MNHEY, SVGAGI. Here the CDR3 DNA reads TGTGCCAGCAGTTACTCGGAACAGGGAGGTGGAAACACCATATATTTT. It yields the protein CASSYSEQGGGNTIYF.

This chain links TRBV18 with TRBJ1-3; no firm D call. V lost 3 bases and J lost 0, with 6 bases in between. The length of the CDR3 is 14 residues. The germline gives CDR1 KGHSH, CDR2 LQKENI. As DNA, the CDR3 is TGTGCCAGCTCACCCAAAGACTCTGGAAACACCATATATTTT. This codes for CASSPKDSGNTIYF. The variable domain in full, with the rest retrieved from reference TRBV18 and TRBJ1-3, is NAGVMQNPRHLVRRRGQEARLRCSPMKGHSHVYWYRQLPEEGLKFMVYLQKENIIDESGMPKERFSAEFPKEGPSILRIQQVVRGDSAAYFCASSPKDSGNTIYFGEGSWLTVV.

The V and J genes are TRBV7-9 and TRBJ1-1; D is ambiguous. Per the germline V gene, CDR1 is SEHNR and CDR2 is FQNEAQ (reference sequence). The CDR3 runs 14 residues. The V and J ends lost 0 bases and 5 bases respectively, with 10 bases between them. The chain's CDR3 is CASSLAMRETEAFF. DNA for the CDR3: TGTGCCAGCAGCTTAGCGATGAGGGAAACTGAAGCTTTCTTT.

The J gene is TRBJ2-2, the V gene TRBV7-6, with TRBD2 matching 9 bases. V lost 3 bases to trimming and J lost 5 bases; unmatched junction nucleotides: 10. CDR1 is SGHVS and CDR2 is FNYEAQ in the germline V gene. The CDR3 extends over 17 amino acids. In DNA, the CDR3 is TGTGCCAGCAGCTTGAGCGAACTAGCGGGTACTACCGGGGAGCTGTTTTTT. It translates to CASSLSELAGTTGELFF.

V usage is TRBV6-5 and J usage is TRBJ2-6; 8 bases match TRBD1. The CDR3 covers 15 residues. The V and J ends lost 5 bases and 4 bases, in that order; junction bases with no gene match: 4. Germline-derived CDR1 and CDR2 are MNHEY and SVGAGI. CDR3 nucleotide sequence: TGTGCCAGCAGTCGACAGGGGATCGGGGCCAACGTCCTGACTTTC. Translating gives CASSRQGIGANVLTF.

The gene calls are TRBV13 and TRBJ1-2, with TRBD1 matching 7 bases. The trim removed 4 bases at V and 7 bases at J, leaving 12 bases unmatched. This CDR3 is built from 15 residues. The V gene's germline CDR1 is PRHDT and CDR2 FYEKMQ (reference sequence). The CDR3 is CASSSTRDRSGGYTF. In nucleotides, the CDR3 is TGTGCCAGCAGCTCTACCAGGGACAGAAGCGGTGGCTACACCTTC.

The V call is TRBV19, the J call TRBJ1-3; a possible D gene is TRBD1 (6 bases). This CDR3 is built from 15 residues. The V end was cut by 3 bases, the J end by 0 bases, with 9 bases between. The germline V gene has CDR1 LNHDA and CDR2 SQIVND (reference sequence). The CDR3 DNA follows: TGTGCCAGTAGTATGCAGGGGAGCTCTGGAAACACCATATATTTT. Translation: CASSMQGSSGNTIYF.

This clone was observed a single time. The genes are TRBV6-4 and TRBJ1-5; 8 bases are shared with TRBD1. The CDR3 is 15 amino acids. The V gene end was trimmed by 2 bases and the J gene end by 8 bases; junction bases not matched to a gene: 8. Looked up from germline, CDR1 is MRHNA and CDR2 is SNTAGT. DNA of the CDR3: TGTGCCAGCAGTGACCCACAGGGGGATCCCAAGCCCCAGCATTTT. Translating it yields CASSDPQGDPKPQHF.

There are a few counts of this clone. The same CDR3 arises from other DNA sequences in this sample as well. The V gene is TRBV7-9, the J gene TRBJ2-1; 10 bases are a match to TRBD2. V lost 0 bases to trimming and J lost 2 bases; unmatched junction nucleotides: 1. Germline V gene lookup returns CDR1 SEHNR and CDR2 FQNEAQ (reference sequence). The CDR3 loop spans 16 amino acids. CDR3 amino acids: CASSLALAGTYNEQFF. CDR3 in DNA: TGTGCCAGCAGCTTAGCACTAGCGGGGACCTACAATGAGCAGTTCTTC.

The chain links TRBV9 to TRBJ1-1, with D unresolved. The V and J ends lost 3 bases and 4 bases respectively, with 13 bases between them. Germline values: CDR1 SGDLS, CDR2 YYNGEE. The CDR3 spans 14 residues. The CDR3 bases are TGTGCCAGCAGCGCCTTAGCGCAGGTCACTGAAGCTTTCTTT. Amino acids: CASSALAQVTEAFF.

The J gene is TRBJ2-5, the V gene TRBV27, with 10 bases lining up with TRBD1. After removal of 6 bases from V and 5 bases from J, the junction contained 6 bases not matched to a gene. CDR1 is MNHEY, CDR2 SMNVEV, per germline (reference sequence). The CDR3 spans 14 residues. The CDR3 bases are TGTGCCAGCAGCGGACAGGGGGGTGCGGAGACCCAGTACTTC. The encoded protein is CASSGQGGAETQYF.

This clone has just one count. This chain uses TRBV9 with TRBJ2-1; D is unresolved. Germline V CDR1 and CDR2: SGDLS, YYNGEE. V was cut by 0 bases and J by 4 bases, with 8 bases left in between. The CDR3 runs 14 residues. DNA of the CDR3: TGTGCCAGCAGCGTAGGAGGAACTTACAATGAGCAGTTCTTC. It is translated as CASSVGGTYNEQFF.

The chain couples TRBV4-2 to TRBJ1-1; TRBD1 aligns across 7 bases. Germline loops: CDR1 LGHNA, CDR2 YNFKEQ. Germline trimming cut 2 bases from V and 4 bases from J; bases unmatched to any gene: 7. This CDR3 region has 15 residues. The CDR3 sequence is CASSQFIQGTTEAFF. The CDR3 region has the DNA TGTGCCAGCAGCCAATTTATACAGGGGACCACTGAAGCTTTCTTT.